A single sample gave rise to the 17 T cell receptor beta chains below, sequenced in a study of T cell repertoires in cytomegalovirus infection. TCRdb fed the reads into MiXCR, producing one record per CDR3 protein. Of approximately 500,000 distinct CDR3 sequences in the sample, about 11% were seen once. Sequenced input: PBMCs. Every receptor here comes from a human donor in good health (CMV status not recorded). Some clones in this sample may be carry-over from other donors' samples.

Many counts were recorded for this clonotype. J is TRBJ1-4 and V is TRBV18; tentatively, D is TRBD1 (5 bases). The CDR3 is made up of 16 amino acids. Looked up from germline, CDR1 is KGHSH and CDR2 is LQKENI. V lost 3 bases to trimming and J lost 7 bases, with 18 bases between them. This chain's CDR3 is CASSPSAGGRGEKLFF. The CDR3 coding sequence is TGTGCCAGCTCACCTTCGGCCGGGGGAAGGGGTGAAAAACTGTTTTTT.

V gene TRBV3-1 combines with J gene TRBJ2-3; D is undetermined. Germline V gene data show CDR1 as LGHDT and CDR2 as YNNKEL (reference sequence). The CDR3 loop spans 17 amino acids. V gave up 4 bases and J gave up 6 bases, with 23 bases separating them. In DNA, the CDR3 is TGTGCCAGCAGCCCTAACCCGACTCAGGCGGAGTCGGATACGCAGTATTTT. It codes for CASSPNPTQAESDTQYF.

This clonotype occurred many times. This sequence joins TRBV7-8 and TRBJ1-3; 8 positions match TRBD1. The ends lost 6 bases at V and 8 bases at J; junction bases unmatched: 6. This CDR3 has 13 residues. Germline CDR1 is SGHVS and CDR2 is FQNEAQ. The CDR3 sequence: CASSHDRGHTIYF. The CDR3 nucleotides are TGTGCCAGCAGTCACGACAGGGGTCACACCATATATTTT.

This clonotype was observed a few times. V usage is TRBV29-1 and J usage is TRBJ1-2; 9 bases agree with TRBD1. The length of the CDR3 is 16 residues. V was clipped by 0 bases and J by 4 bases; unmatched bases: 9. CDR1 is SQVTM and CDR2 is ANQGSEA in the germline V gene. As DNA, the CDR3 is TGCAGCGTTGAAGATCCGGCACAGGGGGCTGGCTATGGCTACACCTTC. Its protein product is CSVEDPAQGAGYGYTF. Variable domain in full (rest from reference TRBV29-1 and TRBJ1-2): SAVISQKPSRDICQRGTSLTIQCQVDSQVTMMFWYRQQPGQSLTLIATANQGSEATYESGFVIDKFPISRPNLTFSTLTVSNMSPEDSSIYLCSVEDPAQGAGYGYTFGSGTRLTVV.

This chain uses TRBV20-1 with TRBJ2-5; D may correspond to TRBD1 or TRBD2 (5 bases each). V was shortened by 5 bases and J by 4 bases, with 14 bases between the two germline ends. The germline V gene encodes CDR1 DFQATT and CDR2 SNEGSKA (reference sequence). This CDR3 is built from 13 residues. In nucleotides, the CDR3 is TGCAGTGCTGGACCCGGGGCCGGAGAGACCCAGTACTTC. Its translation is CSAGPGAGETQYF.

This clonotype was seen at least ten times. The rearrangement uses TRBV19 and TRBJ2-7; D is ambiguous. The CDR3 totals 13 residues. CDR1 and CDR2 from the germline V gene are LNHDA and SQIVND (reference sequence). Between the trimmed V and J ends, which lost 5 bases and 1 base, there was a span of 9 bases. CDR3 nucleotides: TGTGCCAGTAGTGGCCAGAAATCCTACGAGCAGTACTTC. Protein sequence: CASSGQKSYEQYF.

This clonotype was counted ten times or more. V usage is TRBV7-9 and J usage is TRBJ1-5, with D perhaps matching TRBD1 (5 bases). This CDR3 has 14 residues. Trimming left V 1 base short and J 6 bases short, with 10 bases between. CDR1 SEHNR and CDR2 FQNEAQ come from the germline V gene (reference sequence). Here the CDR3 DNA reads TGTGCCAGCAGCTTAGGCAGGGTCGGTCAGCCCCAGCATTTT. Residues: CASSLGRVGQPQHF.

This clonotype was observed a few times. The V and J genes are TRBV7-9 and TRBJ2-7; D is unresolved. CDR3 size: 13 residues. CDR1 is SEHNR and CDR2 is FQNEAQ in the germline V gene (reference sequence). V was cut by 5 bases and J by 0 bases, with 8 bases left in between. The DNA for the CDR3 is TGTGCCAGCAGCATCCCGTCCTCCTACGAGCAGTACTTC. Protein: CASSIPSSYEQYF.

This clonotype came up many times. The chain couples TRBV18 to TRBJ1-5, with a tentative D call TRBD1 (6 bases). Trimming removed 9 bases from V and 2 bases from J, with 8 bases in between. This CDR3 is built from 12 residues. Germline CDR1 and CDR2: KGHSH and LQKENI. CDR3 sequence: CASRQGNQPQHF. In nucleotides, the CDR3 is TGTGCCAGTAGACAGGGCAATCAGCCCCAGCATTTT.

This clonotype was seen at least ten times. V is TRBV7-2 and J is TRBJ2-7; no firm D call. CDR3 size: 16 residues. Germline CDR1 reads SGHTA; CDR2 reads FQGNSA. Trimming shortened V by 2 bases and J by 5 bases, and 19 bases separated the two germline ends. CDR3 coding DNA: TGTGCCAGCAGCTTATACTGGGGAAGTGCGTCCGACGAGCAGTACTTC. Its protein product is CASSLYWGSASDEQYF.

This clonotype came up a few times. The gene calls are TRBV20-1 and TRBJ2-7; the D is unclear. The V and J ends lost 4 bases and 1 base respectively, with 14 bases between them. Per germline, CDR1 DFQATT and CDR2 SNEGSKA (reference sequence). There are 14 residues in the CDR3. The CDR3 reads CSAKVYFGSYEQYF. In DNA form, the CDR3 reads TGCAGTGCTAAGGTTTACTTCGGATCCTACGAGCAGTACTTC.

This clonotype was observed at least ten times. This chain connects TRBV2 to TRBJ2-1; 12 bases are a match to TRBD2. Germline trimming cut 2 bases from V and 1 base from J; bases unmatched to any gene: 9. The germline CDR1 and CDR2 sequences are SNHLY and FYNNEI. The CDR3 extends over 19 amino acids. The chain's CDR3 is CASSESSSGRAWSYNEQFF. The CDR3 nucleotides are TGTGCCAGCAGTGAATCATCTAGCGGGAGGGCCTGGTCCTACAATGAGCAGTTCTTC.

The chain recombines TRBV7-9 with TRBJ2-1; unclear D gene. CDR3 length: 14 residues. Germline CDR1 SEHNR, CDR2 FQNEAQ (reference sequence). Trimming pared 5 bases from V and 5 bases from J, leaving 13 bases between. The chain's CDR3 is CASSPRIRHNEQFF. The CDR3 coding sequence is TGTGCCAGCAGCCCGCGGATCCGCCACAATGAGCAGTTCTTC.

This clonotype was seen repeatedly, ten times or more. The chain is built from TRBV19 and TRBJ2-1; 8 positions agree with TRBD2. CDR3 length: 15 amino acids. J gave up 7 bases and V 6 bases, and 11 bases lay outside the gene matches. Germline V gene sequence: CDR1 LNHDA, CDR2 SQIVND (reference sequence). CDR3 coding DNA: TGTGCCAGTAGCCGCGGCGGGAGGAGGGAAAATGAGCAGTTCTTC. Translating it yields CASSRGGRRENEQFF. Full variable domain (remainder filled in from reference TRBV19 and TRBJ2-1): DGGITQSPKYLFRKEGQNVTLSCEQNLNHDAMYWYRQDPGQGLRLIYYSQIVNDFQKGDIAEGYSVSREKKESFPLTVTSAQKNPTAFYLCASSRGGRRENEQFFGPGTRLTVL.

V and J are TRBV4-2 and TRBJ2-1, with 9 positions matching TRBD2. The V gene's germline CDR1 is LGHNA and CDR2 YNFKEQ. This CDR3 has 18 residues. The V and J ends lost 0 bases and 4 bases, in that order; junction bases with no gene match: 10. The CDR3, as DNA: TGTGCCAGCAGCCAAGAAGCGGCTAGCGGGATTAGGTACAATGAGCAGTTCTTC. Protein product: CASSQEAASGIRYNEQFF.

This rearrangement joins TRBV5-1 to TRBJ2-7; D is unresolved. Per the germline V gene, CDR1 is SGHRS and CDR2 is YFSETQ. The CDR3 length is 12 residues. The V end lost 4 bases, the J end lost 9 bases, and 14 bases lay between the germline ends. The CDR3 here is CASSPGSDGQYF. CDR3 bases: TGCGCCAGCAGCCCTGGATCGGACGGGCAGTACTTC.

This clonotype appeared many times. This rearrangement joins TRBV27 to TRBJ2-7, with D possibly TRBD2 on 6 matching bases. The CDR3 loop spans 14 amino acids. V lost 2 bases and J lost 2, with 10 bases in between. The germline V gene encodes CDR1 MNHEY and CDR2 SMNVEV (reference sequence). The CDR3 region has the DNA TGTGCCAGCAGTTTACGGGGGTCCCCCTACGAGCAGTACTTC. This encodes CASSLRGSPYEQYF.